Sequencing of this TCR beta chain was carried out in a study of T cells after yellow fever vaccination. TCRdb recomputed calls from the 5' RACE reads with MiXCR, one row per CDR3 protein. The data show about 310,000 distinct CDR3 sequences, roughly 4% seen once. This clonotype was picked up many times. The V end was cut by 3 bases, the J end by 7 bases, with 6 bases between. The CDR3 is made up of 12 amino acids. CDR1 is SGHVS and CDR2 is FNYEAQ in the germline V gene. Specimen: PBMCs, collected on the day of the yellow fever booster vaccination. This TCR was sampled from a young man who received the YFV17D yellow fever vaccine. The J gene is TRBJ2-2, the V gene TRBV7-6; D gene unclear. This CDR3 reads CASSFSGGELFF. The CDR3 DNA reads TGTGCCAGCAGCTTTTCCGGCGGGGAGCTGTTTTTT.